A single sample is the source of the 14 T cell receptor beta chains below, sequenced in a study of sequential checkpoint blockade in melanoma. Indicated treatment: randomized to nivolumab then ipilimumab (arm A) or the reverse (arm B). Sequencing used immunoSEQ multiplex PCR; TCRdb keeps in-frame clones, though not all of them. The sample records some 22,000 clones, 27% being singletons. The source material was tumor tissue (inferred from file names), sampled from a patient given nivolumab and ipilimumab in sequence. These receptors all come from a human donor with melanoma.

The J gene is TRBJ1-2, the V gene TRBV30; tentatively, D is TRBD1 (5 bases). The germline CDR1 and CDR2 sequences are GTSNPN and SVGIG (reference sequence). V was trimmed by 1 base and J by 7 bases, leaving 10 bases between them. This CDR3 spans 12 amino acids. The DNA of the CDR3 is TGTGCCTGGAGTGGGCAGGGTTCTGGCTACACCTTC. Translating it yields CAWSGQGSGYTF.

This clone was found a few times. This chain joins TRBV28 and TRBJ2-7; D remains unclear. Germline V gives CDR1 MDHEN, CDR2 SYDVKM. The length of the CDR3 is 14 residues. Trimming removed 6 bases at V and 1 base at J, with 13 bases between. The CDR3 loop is CASSHALKSYEQYF. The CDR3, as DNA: TGTGCCAGCAGCCACGCGCTGAAATCCTACGAGCAGTACTTC.

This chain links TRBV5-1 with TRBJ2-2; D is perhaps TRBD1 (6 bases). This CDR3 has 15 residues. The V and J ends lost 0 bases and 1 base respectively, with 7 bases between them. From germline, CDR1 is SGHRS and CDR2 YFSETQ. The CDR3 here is CASSLVTGNTGELFF. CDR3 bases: TGCGCCAGCAGCTTGGTGACAGGGAACACCGGGGAGCTGTTTTTT.

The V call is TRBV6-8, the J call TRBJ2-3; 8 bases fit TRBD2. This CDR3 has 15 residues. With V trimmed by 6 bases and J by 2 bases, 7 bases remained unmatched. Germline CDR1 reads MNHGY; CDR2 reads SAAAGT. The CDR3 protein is CASRSIGGATDTQYF. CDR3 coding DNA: TGTGCCAGCAGATCGATCGGGGGGGCCACAGATACGCAGTATTTT.

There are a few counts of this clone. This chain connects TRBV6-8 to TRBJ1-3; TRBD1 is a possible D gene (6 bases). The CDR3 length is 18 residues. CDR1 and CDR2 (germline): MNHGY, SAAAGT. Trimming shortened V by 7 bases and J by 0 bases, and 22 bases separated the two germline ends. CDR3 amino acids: CASTLDPRGPSSGNTIYF. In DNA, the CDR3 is TGTGCCAGCACTCTTGACCCCCGGGGGCCGAGCTCTGGAAACACCATATATTTT.

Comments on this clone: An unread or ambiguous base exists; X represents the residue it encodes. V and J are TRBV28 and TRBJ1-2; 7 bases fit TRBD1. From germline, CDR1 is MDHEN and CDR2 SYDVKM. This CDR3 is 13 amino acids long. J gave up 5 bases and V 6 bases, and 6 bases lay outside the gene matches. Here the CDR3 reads CASSRXGAYGYTF. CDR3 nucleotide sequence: TGTGCCAGCAGCCGAMAGGGGGCGTATGGCTACACCTTC.

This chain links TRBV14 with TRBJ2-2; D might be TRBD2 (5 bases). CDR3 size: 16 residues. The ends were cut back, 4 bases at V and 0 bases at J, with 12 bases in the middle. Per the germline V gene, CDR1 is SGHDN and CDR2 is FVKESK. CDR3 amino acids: CASSPLGAANTGELFF. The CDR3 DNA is TGTGCCAGCAGCCCTCTGGGAGCGGCGAACACCGGGGAGCTGTTTTTT. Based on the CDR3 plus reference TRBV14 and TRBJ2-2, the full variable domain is EAGVTQFPSHSVIEKGQTVTLRCDPISGHDNLYWYRRVMGKEIKFLLHFVKESKQDESGMPNNRFLAERTGGTYSTLKVQPAELEDSGVYFCASSPLGAANTGELFFGEGSRLTVL.

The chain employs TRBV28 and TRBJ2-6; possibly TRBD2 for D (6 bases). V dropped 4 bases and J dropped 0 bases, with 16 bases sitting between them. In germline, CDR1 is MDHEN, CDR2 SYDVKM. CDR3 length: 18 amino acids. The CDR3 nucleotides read TGTGCCAGCAGTTCTCTGGCGATGGGGGGCTCTGGGGCCAACGTCCTGACTTTC. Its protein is CASSSLAMGGSGANVLTF.

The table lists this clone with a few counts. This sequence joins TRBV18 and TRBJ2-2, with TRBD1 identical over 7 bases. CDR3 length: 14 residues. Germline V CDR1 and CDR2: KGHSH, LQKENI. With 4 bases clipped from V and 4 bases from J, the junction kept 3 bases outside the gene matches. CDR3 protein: CASSLDRSTGELFF. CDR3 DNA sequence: TGTGCCAGCTCACTGGACAGGTCCACCGGGGAGCTGTTTTTT. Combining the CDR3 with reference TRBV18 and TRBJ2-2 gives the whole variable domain NAGVMQNPRHLVRRRGQEARLRCSPMKGHSHVYWYRQLPEEGLKFMVYLQKENIIDESGMPKERFSAEFPKEGPSILRIQQVVRGDSAAYFCASSLDRSTGELFFGEGSRLTVL.

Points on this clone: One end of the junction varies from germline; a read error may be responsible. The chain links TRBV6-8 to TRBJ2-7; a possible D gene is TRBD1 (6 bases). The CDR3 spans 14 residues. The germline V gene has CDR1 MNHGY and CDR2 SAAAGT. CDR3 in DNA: TGTGCCATCAGTAAGGACAGCACACCTTACGAGCAGTACTTC. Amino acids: CAISKDSTPYEQYF.

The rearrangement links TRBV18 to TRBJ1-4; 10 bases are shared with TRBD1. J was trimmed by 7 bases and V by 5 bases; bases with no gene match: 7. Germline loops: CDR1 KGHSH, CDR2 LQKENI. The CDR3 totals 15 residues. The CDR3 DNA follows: TGTGCCAGCTCATCGACAGGGGGCGAGGGTGAAAAACTGTTTTTT. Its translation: CASSSTGGEGEKLFF.

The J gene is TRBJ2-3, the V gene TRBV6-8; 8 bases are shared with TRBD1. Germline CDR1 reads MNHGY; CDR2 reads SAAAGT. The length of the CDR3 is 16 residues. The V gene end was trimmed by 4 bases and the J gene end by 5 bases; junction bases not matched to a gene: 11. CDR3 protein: CASSWIRTGLQDTQYF. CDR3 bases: TGTGCCAGCAGTTGGATCAGGACAGGGCTACAAGATACGCAGTATTTT.

The CDR3 nucleotides read TGCGCCAGCGGGGAACAGGGCTTCTCCTACGAGCAGTACTTC. It yields the protein CASGEQGFSYEQYF. The gene calls are TRBV5-1 and TRBJ2-7, with D possibly matching TRBD1 (6 bases). Trimming left V 7 bases short and J 0 bases short, with 14 bases between. This CDR3 is built from 14 residues. The germline V gene has CDR1 SGHRS and CDR2 YFSETQ.

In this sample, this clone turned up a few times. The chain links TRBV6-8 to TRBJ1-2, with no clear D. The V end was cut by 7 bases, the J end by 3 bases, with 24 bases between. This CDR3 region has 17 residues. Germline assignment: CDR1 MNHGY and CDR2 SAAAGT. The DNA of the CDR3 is TGTGCCAGCACTGCCCGGTATACTGCGGTTTTCGACTATGGCTACACCTTC. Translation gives CASTARYTAVFDYGYTF.